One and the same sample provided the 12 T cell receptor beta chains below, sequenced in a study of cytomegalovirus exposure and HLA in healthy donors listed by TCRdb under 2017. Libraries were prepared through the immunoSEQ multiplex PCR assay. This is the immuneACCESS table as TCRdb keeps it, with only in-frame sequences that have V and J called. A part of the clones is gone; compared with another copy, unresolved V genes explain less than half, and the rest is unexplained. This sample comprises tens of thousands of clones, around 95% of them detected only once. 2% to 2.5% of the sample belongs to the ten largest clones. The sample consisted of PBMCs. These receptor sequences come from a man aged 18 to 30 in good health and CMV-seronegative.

The CDR3 region is CASNPGQGTYEQYF. CDR3 nucleotide sequence: TGTGCCAGCAATCCGGGACAGGGAACCTACGAGCAGTACTTC. The chain recombines TRBV9 with TRBJ2-7, with 9 bases fitting TRBD1. V was pared by 6 bases and J by 2 bases, with 6 bases of the junction left unmatched. The CDR3 totals 14 residues. Germline CDR1 SGDLS, CDR2 YYNGEE.

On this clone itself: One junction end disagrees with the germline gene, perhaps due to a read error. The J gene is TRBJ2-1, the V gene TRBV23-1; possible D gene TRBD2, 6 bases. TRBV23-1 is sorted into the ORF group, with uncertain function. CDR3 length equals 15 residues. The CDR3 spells CASSQSAGWPNEQFF. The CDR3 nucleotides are TGCGCCAGCAGTCAATCCGCGGGGTGGCCCAATGAACAGTTCTTC.

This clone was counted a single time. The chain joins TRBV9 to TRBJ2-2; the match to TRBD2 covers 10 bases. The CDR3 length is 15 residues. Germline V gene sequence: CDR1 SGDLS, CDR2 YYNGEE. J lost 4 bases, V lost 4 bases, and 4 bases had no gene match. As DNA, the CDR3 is TGTGCCAGCAGCCAGAGGACTAGCGGCACCGGGGAGCTGTTTTTT. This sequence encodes CASSQRTSGTGELFF. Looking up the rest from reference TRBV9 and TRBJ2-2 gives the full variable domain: DSGVTQTPKHLITATGQRVTLRCSPRSGDLSVYWYQQSLDQGLQFLIQYYNGEERAKGNILERFSAQQFPDLHSELNLSSLELGDSALYFCASSQRTSGTGELFFGEGSRLTVL.

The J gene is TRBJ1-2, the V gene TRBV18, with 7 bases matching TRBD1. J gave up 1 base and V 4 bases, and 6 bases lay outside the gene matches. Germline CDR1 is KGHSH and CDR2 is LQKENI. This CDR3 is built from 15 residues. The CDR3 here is CASSLLTGSNYGYTF. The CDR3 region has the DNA TGTGCCAGCTCACTTCTGACAGGGAGTAACTATGGCTACACCTTC.

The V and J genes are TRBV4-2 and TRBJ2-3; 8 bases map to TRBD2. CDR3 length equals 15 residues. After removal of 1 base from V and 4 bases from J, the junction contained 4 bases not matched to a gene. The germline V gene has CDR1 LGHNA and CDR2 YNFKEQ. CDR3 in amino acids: CASSQGAGVADTQYF. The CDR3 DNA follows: TGTGCCAGCAGCCAAGGAGCGGGAGTCGCAGATACGCAGTATTTT.

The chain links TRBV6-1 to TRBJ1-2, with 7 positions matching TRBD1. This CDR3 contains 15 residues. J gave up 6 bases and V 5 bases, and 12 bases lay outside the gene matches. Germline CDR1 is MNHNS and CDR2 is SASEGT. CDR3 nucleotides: TGTGCCAGCAGTCGCTATATCGAGGGGGCACATGGCTACACCTTC. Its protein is CASSRYIEGAHGYTF.

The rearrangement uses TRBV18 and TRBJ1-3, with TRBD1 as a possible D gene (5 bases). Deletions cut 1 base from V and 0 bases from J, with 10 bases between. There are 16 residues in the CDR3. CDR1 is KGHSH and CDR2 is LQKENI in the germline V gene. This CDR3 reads CASSPQDSFSGNTIYF. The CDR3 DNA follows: TGTGCCAGCTCACCACAAGACAGCTTCTCTGGAAACACCATATATTTT.

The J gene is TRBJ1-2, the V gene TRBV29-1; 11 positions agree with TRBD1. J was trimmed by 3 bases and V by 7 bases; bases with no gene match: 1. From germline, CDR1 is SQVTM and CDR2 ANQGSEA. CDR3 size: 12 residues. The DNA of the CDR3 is TGCAGCGCGGGACAGGGGGACTATGGCTACACCTTC. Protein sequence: CSAGQGDYGYTF.

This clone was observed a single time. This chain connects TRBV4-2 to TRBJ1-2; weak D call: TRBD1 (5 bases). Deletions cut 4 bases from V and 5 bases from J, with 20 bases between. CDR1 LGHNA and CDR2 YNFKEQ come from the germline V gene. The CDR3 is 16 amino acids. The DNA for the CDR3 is TGTGCCAGCAGCCTCCCTCAGGCAGGGAGGGAGTATGGCTACACCTTC. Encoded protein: CASSLPQAGREYGYTF.

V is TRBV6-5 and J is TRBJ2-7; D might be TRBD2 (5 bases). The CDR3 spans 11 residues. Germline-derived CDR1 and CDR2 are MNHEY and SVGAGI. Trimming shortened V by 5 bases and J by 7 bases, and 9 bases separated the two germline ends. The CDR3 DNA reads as TGTGCCAGCAGTATACAGCGGGAGCAGTACTTC. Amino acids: CASSIQREQYF.

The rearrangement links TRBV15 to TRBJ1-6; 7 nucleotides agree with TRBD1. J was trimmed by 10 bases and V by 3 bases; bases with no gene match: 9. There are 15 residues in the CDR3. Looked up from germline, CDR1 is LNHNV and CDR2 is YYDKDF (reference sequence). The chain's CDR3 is CATSRGKGASSPLHF. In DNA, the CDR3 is TGTGCCACCAGCAGGGGGAAGGGGGCGTCCTCACCCCTCCACTTT.

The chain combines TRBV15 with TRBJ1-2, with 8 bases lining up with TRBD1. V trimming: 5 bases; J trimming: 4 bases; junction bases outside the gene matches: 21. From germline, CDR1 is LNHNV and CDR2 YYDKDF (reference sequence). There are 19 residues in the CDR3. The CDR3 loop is CATSGYDRQGRITGYGYTF. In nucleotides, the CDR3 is TGTGCCACCAGCGGATACGACCGACAGGGGCGTATCACTGGCTATGGCTACACCTTC.